The 8 T cell receptor beta chains below all came from one sample that was sequenced in a study of TIL therapy for anti-PD-1-resistant metastatic lung cancer. Time point given: pre-treatment sample, taken before nivolumab and TIL therapy. Most excised metastases sampled were pleural nodules or supraclavicular lymph nodes. The libraries were made with immunoSEQ v3. The protocol was immunoSEQ multiplex PCR, while the TCRdb copy is restricted to in-frame clones and leaves out a portion. The sample contains about 100,000 clones, about three fifths of which appear only once. The sequencing here drew on tumor tissue, taken at baseline. Receptor source: a person aged 25-85 years with non-small cell lung cancer.

The V gene is TRBV7-9, the J gene TRBJ1-5; possible D gene TRBD1, 6 bases. Germline V lookup: CDR1 SEHNR, CDR2 FQNEAQ (reference sequence). The V and J ends lost 5 bases and 2 bases respectively, with 7 bases between them. The CDR3 loop spans 13 amino acids. This CDR3 is CASSRQGNQPQHF. The CDR3 nucleotides read TGTGCCAGCAGCCGACAGGGCAATCAGCCCCAGCATTTT.

This sequence joins TRBV5-5 and TRBJ1-4, with D unclear. The length of the CDR3 is 15 residues. CDR1 SGHKS and CDR2 YYEKEE come from the germline V gene (reference sequence). V was pared by 3 bases and J by 8 bases, with 17 bases between. The DNA for the CDR3 is TGTGCCAGCAGCTCTTACAGCGGGGATGGGGAAAAACTGTTTTTT. It yields the protein CASSSYSGDGEKLFF.

This clone was detected only a few times. The chain has TRBV9 and TRBJ2-6; the D is unclear. Germline assignment: CDR1 SGDLS and CDR2 YYNGEE. The CDR3 loop spans 18 amino acids. The V and J ends lost 4 bases and 1 base respectively, with 18 bases between them. The CDR3 DNA follows: TGTGCCAGCAGCCCAAAACACGAGGTAGAGTCTGGGGCCAACGTCCTGACTTTC. This encodes CASSPKHEVESGANVLTF.

This chain links TRBV5-3 with TRBJ2-7, with D perhaps TRBD2 (5 bases). TRBV5-3 is an open reading frame, and its role is uncertain. Deletions cut 4 bases from V and 9 bases from J, with 17 bases between. The length of the CDR3 is 13 residues. CDR3 in DNA: TGTGCCAGAAGCCTTCCGAGCCGCCGGGGGCAGTACTTC. Residues: CARSLPSRRGQYF.

This chain joins TRBV5-4 and TRBJ1-2, with D possibly TRBD1 on 5 matching bases. This CDR3 comprises 15 residues. The V and J ends lost 0 bases and 3 bases respectively, with 12 bases between them. Germline CDR1 is SGHNT and CDR2 is YYREEE (reference sequence). DNA for the CDR3: TGTGCCAGCAGCTTGGCGCGGGGGACGGACTATGGCTACACCTTC. Its protein is CASSLARGTDYGYTF.

This chain connects TRBV30 to TRBJ2-7; possible D gene TRBD1, 7 bases. The V and J ends lost 7 bases and 0 bases respectively, with 22 bases between them. The CDR3 runs 16 residues. CDR1 is GTSNPN, CDR2 SVGIG, per germline (reference sequence). CDR3 nucleotides: TGTGCCTTCGAAGGGGCAGGGGGGAAGGGCTCCTACGAGCAGTACTTC. This translates into CAFEGAGGKGSYEQYF.

The rearrangement uses TRBV18 and TRBJ2-5; 7 positions match TRBD2. Germline V CDR1 and CDR2: KGHSH, LQKENI. The CDR3 spans 16 residues. V was pared by 2 bases and J by 0 bases, with 6 bases of the junction left unmatched. CDR3 nucleotides: TGTGCCAGCTCACCAAATGTGGGGGGGAACCAAGAGACCCAGTACTTC. Translation: CASSPNVGGNQETQYF. The full variable domain, rest sourced from reference TRBV18 and TRBJ2-5, is NAGVMQNPRHLVRRRGQEARLRCSPMKGHSHVYWYRQLPEEGLKFMVYLQKENIIDESGMPKERFSAEFPKEGPSILRIQQVVRGDSAAYFCASSPNVGGNQETQYFGPGTRLLVL.

This clone was seen a handful of times. The chain couples TRBV7-2 to TRBJ2-5, with D tentatively TRBD2 (6 bases). Germline V gives CDR1 SGHTA, CDR2 FQGNSA. V was trimmed by 3 bases and J by 2 bases, leaving 7 bases between them. This CDR3 spans 13 amino acids. The CDR3: CASSFGLQETQYF. The DNA of the CDR3 is TGTGCCAGCAGCTTCGGACTACAAGAGACCCAGTACTTC.